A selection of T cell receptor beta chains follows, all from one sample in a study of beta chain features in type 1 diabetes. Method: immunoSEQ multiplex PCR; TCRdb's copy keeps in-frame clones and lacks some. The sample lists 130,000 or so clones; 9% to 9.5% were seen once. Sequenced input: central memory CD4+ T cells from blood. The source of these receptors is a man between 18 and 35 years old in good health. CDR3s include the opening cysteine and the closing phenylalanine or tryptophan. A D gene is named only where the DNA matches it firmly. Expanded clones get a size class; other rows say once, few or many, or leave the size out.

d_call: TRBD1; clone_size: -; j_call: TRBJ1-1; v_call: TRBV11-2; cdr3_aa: CASSPQGALGTEAFF; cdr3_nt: TGTGCCAGCAGCCCCCAGGGGGCTCTGGGCACTGAAGCTTTCTTT
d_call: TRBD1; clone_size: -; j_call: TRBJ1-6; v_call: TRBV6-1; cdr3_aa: CASSEPVTGRNSPLHF; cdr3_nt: TGTGCCAGCAGTGAACCAGTGACAGGGAGGAATTCACCCCTCCACTTT
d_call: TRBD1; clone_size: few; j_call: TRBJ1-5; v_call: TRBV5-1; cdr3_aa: CASSLTGVDSNQPQHF; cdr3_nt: TGCGCCAGCAGCTTGACAGGGGTGGATAGCAATCAGCCCCAGCATTTT
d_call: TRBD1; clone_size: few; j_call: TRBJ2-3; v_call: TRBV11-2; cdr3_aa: CASSLRQGADTQYF; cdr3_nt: TGTGCCAGCAGCTTAAGACAGGGGGCTGATACGCAGTATTTT
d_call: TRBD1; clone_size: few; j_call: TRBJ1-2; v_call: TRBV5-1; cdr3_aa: CASSLGDRVVGYTF; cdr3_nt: TGCGCCAGCAGCTTGGGCGACAGGGTCGTAGGCTACACCTTC
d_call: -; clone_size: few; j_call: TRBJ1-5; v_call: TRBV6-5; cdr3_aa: CASSYGLGGPQHF; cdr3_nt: TGTGCCAGCAGTTACGGATTGGGAGGGCCCCAGCATTTT
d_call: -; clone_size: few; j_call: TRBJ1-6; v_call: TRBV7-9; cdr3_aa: CASSLAVEGSPLHF; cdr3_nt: TGTGCCAGCAGCTTAGCCGTAGAGGGTTCACCCCTCCACTTT
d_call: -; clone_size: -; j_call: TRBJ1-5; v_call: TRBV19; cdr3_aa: CASSIRGGQPQHF; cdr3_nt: TGTGCCAGTAGTATCAGGGGAGGGCAGCCCCAGCATTTT
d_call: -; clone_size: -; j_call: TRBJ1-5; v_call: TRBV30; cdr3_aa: CAWSVGGGTSQPQHF; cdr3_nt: TGTGCCTGGAGTGTAGGTGGGGGCACCAGCCAGCCCCAGCATTTT
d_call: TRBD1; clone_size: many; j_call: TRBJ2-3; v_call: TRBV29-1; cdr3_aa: CSARTGLTDTQYF; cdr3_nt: TGCAGCGCGCGGACAGGGCTCACAGATACGCAGTATTTT
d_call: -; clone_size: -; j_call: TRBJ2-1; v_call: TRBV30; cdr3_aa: CAWTGTMVGVQFF; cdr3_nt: TGTGCCTGGACGGGAACGATGGTGGGAGTGCAGTTCTTC
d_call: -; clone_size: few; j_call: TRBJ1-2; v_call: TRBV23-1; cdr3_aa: CASSQEARNYGYTF; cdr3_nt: TGCGCCAGCAGCCAAGAGGCAAGGAACTATGGCTACACCTTC
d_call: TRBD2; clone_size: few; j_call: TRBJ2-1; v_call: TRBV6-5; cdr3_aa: CASSYSLAGGDHEQFF; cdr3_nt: TGTGCCAGCAGTTACTCTCTAGCGGGGGGTGACCATGAGCAGTTCTTC
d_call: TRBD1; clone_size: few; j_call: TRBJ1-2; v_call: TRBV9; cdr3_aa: CASSLERDSTGYTF; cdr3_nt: TGTGCCAGCAGCCTCGAAAGGGACAGCACTGGCTACACCTTC
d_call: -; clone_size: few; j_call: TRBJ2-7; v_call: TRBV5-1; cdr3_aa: CASSPHRDEQYF; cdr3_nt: TGCGCCAGCAGCCCCCACAGGGACGAGCAGTACTTC
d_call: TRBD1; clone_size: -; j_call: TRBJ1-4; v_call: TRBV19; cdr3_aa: CASRTGTTNEKLFF; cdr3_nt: TGTGCCAGTAGGACAGGGACTACTAATGAAAAACTGTTTTTT
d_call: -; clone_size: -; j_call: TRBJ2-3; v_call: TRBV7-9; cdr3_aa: CASSPRSGTGFADTQYF; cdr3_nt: TGTGCCAGCAGCCCTCGGTCCGGTACAGGGTTTGCAGATACGCAGTATTTT
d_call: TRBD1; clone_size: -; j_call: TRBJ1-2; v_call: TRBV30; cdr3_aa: CAWGDRAGYTF; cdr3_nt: TGTGCCTGGGGAGACAGGGCGGGCTACACCTTC
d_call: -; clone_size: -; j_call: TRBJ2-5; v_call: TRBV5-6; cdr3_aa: CASSLYSRPSQTQYF; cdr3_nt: TGTGCCAGCAGCTTGTATAGCAGACCCAGCCAGACCCAGTACTTC
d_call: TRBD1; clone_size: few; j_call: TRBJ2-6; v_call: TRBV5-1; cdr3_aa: CASSLWGQGQSGANVLTF; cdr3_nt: TGCGCCAGCAGCTTGTGGGGACAGGGGCAGTCTGGGGCCAACGTCCTGACTTTC
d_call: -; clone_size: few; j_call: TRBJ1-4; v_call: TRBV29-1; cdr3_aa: CSVRGRDEKLFF; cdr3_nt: TGCAGCGTGAGAGGCAGGGATGAAAAACTGTTTTTT
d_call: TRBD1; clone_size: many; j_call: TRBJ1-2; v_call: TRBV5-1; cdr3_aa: CASSREGAAYGYTF; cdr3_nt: TGCGCCAGCAGCCGGGAGGGGGCCGCCTATGGCTACACCTTC
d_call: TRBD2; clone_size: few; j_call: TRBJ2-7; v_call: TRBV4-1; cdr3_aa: CASSQAVLAGTYEQYF; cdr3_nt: TGCGCCAGCAGCCAAGCTGTCCTAGCGGGAACCTACGAGCAGTACTTC
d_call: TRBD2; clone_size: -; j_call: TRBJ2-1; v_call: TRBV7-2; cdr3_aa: CASSPVAGDYNEQFF; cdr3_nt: TGTGCCAGCAGCCCCGTAGCGGGGGACTACAATGAGCAGTTCTTC
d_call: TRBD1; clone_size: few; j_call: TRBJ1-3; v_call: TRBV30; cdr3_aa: CAWSVGTGPGNTIYF; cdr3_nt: TGTGCCTGGAGTGTTGGGACAGGCCCTGGAAACACCATATATTTT
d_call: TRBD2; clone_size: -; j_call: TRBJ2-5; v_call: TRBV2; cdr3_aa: CASRVSGGDQETQYF; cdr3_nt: TGTGCCAGCAGAGTTAGCGGGGGGGACCAAGAGACCCAGTACTTC
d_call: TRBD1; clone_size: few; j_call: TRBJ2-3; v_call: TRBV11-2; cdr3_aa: CASSLLQGLDTQYF; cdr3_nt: TGTGCCAGCAGCTTACTACAGGGGTTGGATACGCAGTATTTT
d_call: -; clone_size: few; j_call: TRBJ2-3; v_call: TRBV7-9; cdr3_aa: CASSLAEGSTQYF; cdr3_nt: TGTGCCAGCAGCTTAGCGGAGGGTAGTACGCAGTATTTT